This T cell receptor beta chain came from a study of T cell responses to AZD1222 COVID-19 vaccine. CDR3 length: 15 amino acids. J lost 9 bases, V lost 6 bases, and 13 bases had no gene match. Germline lookup yields CDR1 MNHEY and CDR2 SVGAGI. This clone came up a few times. Assay: immunoSEQ multiplex PCR; the TCRdb copy retains only in-frame clones and omits some. The data show about 69,000 clones, with roughly 83% seen just once and 20% to 25% held by the top ten. V and J are TRBV6-5 and TRBJ2-1, with TRBD2 matching over 8 bases. Sequenced material: peripheral blood, taken 28 days after the second AZD1222 dose. This receptor was identified in an adult who received the AZD1222 COVID-19 vaccine. In DNA, the CDR3 is TGTGCCAGCAGCCCCGGGGCAGCGGGAGAAACTGAGCAGTTCTTC. It yields the protein CASSPGAAGETEQFF.